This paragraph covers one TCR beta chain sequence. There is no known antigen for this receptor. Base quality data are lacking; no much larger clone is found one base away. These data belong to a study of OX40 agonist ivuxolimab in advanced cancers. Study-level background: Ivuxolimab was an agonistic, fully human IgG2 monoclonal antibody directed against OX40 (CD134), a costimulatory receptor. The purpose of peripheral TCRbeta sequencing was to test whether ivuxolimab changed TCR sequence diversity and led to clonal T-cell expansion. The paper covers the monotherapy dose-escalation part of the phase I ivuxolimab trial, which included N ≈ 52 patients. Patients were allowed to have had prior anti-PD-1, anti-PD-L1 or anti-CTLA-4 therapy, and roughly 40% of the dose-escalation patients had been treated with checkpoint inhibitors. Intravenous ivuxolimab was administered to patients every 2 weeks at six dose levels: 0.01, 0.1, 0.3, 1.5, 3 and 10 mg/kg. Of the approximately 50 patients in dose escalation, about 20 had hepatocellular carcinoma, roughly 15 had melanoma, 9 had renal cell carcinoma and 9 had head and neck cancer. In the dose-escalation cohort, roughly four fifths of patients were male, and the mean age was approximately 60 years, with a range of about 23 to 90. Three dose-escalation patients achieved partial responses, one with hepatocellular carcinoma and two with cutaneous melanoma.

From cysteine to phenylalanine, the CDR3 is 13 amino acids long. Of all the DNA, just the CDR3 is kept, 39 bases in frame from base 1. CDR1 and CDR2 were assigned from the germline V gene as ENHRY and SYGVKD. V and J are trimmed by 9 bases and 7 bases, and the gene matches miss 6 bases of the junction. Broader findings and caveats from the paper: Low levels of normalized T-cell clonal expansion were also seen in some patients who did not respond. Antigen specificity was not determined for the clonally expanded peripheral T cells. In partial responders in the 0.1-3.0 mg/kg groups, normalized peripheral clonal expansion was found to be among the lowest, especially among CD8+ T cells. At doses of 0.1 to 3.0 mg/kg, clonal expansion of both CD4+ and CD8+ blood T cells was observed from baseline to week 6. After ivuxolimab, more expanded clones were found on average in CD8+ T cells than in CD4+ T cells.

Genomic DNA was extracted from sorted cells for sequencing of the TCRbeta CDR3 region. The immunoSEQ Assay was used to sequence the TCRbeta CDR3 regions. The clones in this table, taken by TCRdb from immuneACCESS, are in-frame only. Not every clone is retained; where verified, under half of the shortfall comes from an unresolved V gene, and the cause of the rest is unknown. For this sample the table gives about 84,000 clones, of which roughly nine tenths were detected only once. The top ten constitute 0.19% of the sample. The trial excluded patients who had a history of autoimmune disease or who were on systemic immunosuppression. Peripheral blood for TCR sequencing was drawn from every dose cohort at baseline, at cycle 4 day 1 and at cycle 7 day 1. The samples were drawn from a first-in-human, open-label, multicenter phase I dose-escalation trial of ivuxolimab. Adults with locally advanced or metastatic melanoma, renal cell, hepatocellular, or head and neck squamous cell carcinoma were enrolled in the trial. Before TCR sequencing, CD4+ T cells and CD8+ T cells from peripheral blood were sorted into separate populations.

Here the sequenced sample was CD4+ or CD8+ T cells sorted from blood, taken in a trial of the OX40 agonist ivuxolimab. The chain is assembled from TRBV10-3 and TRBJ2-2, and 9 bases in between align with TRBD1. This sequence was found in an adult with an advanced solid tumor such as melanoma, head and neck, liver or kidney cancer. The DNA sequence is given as TGTGCCATAAGACAGGGGGTCGACGGGGAGCTGTTTTTT. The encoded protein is CAIRQGVDGELFF.